A selection of T cell receptor beta chains follows, all from one sample in a study of CD8 T cells in ankylosing spondylitis. TCRdb recomputed calls from the 5' RACE reads with MiXCR, one row per CDR3 protein. The sample lists under 170,000 distinct CDR3 sequences; approximately 44% were seen once. The sample was synovial fluid, either unsorted or a sorted T cell fraction (not recorded which). These receptors all come from a male donor with ankylosing spondylitis. CDR3s include the opening cysteine and the closing phenylalanine or tryptophan. The order of the fields is V gene, D gene, clone size, J gene, CDR3 DNA, CDR3 protein. D genes are given only for firm matches. Clone size appears in some rows only: once, few, many, or a class for an expanded clone.

>TRBV29-1|TRBD1|.|TRBJ2-1
TGCAGCGTGCGACCGGGACAGGGGGCCCTCAGCCCCCACAATGAGCAGTTCTTC
CSVRPGQGALSPHNEQFF
>TRBV9|.|many|TRBJ2-5
TGTGCCAGCAGCATTAGCGCGTACCAAGAGACCCAGTACTTC
CASSISAYQETQYF
>TRBV27|.|.|TRBJ2-7
TGTGCCAGCAGTTTAGTTACGAGTAGGTCGGGACAATCCTACGAGCAGTACTTC
CASSLVTSRSGQSYEQYF
>TRBV12-3/TRBV12-4|.|few|TRBJ2-1
TGTGCCAGCAGTTGGGCCAGGGAGGAGCAGTTCTTC
CASSWAREEQFF
>TRBV20-1|.|.|TRBJ2-3
TGCAGTGCTACCCAGGAGATCCCAGATACGCAGTATTTT
CSATQEIPDTQYF
>TRBV12-3/TRBV12-4|TRBD1|.|TRBJ1-5
TGTGCCAGCGCAGGGGGGTATCGCACCTACAATCAGCCCCAGCATTTT
CASAGGYRTYNQPQHF
>TRBV18|.|.|TRBJ2-3
TGTGCCAGCTCTACCACGCCTCAGCCTTCTAGCACAGATACGCAGTATTTT
CASSTTPQPSSTDTQYF
>TRBV4-3|.|once|TRBJ1-1
TGCGCCAGCAGCCAAGAATGGTGGGGCACTGAAGCTTTCTTT
CASSQEWWGTEAFF
>TRBV28|.|many|TRBJ2-2
TGTGCCAGCAGTTTAATGGCCATCGGGAACACCGGGGAGCTGTTTTTT
CASSLMAIGNTGELFF
>TRBV12-3/TRBV12-4|.|.|TRBJ1-3
TGTGCCAGCAGTCCCCGGACACCCTACTCTGGAAACACCATATATTTT
CASSPRTPYSGNTIYF
>TRBV4-1|.|.|TRBJ1-1
TGCGCCAGCAGCCACAGGGACGTTCACCCTGAAGCTTTCTTT
CASSHRDVHPEAFF
>TRBV6-5|.|many|TRBJ2-3
TGTGCCAGCAGTTACTCGTCCCCTAGCACAGATACGCAGTATTTT
CASSYSSPSTDTQYF
>TRBV19|.|many|TRBJ2-1
TGTGCCAGTAGTATTTGGGGCTCGGCAGGGATGAATGAGCAGTTCTTC
CASSIWGSAGMNEQFF
>TRBV7-3|.|few|TRBJ2-2
TGTGCCAGCAGCTTAGTTCCAGGAACCGGGGAGCTGTTTTTT
CASSLVPGTGELFF
>TRBV4-1|.|few|TRBJ2-7
TGCGCCAGCAGCCAAGTGGCCGGTGGCTCTCCCTACGAGCAGTACTTC
CASSQVAGGSPYEQYF
>TRBV12-3/TRBV12-4|TRBD1|few|TRBJ2-7
TGTGCCAGCCACAGGGGCCCACCGGGGACAGAGGATTACTACGAGCAGTACTTC
CASHRGPPGTEDYYEQYF
>TRBV4-1|.|few|TRBJ1-1
TGCGCCAGCAGCCAAGTAGGCGGACGGCGACTGGGCACTGAAGCTTTCTTT
CASSQVGGRRLGTEAFF
>TRBV5-1|TRBD1|.|TRBJ2-2
TGCGCCAGCAGCAGACTAATAAAAACAGGGGCGAACACCGGGGAGCTGTTTTTT
CASSRLIKTGANTGELFF
>TRBV12-3/TRBV12-4|.|.|TRBJ1-1
TGTGCCAGCAGTTTAGCTTACCTGGCACAGGGCACTGAAGCTTTCTTT
CASSLAYLAQGTEAFF
>TRBV29-1|TRBD1|.|TRBJ2-7
TGCAGCGTTGAAGATGGACAGGGGCTTTACTACGAGCAGTACTTC
CSVEDGQGLYYEQYF
>TRBV27|.|many|TRBJ2-1
TGTGCCAGCGGTGGGGACGGAACTTACAATGAGCAGTTCTTC
CASGGDGTYNEQFF
>TRBV5-1|TRBD1|.|TRBJ2-2
TGCGCCAGCAGCTTCCGGACAGGGAACACCGGGGAGCTGTTTTTT
CASSFRTGNTGELFF
>TRBV18|TRBD1|few|TRBJ1-1
TGTGCCAGCTCACCGTGGTTGGTCAGGGGGACGATGACTGAAGCTTTCTTT
CASSPWLVRGTMTEAFF
>TRBV4-2|TRBD1|.|TRBJ2-7
TGTGCCAGCAGCCAAGACGGGACAGGAGCCTACGAGCAGTACTTC
CASSQDGTGAYEQYF
>TRBV18|TRBD1|.|TRBJ2-7
TGTGCCAGCTCACCAGGACAGGAACTCCACGAGCAGTACTTC
CASSPGQELHEQYF
>TRBV27|TRBD1|.|TRBJ2-3
TGTGCCAGCAGTTTAAGGGACAGGGGGCCCACAGATACGCAGTATTTT
CASSLRDRGPTDTQYF